The clone carrying this TCR beta chain was counted a few times. The antigen remains undetermined. Time point reported: patch test 1, 2 weeks after DPC sensitization. This sample's treatment: therapeutic diphenylcyclopropenone sensitization with weekly scalp DPC. Unfractionated whole blood served as the source for total RNA extraction. This specimen belongs to a study of human T cells and chemical hapten exposure. Study-level results: Relative to control repertoires, expanded TCRs gave rise to significantly more large CDR3 similarity clusters.

Attachment of unique molecular identifiers to individual cDNA molecules was performed in the library. One entry per CDR3 protein, called by TCRdb with MiXCR from the RACE reads. Counted here are some 350,000 distinct CDR3 sequences, around 7% occurring once; the ten biggest clones make up about 8%. This receptor was obtained from a woman younger than 30 with alopecia areata. Some clones in this sample may be carry-over from other donors' samples. The source material was whole blood, sampled in connection with sensitization to the hapten diphenylcyclopropenone (DPC).

The CDR3 DNA sequence: TGTGCCAGCAGCTCCGGGACTAAAAAAGAGACCCAGTACTTC. It specifies CASSSGTKKETQYF. The chain is built from TRBV11-2 and TRBJ2-5; 7 bases agree with TRBD2. The CDR3 length is 14 residues. V lost 4 bases to trimming and J lost 3 bases; unmatched junction nucleotides: 5. Germline CDR1 and CDR2: SGHAT and FQNNGV.